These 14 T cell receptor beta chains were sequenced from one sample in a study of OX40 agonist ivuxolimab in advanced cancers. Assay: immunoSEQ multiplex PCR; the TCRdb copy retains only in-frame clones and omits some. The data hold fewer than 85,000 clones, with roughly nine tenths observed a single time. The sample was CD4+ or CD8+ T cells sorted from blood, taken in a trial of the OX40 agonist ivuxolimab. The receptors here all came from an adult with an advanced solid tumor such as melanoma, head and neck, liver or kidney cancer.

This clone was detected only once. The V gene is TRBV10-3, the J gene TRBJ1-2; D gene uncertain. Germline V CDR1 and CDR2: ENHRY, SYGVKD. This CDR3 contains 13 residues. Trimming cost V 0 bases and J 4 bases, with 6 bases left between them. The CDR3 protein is CAISESMSYGYTF. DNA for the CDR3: TGTGCCATCAGTGAGTCGATGAGCTATGGCTACACCTTC.

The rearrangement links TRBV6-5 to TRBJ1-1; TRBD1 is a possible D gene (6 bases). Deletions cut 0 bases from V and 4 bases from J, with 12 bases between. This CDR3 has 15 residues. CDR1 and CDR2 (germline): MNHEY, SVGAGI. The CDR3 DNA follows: TGTGCCAGCAGTTACTCGACATCGGGGGCCACTGAAGCTTTCTTT. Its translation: CASSYSTSGATEAFF.

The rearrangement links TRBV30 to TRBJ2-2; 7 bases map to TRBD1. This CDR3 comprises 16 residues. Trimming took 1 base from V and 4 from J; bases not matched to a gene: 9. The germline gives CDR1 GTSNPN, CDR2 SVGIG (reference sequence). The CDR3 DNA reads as TGTGCCTGGAGTGGGGGGCAGGGGGTCTTCACCGGGGAGCTGTTTTTT. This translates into CAWSGGQGVFTGELFF. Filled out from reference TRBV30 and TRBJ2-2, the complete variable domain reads SQTIHQWPATLVQPVGSPLSLECTVEGTSNPNLYWYRQAAGRGLQLLFYSVGIGQISSEVPQNLSASRPQDRQFILSSKKLLLSDSGFYLCAWSGGQGVFTGELFFGEGSRLTVL.

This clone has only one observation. CDR3 amino acids: CASSYESDSPLHF. In nucleotides, the CDR3 is TGTGCCAGCAGTTACGAGTCGGATTCACCCCTCCACTTT. V is TRBV6-6 and J is TRBJ1-6; D is ambiguous. CDR3 length equals 13 residues. Trimming shortened V by 2 bases and J by 8 bases, and 7 bases separated the two germline ends. Germline CDR1 is MNHNY and CDR2 is SVGAGI (reference sequence).

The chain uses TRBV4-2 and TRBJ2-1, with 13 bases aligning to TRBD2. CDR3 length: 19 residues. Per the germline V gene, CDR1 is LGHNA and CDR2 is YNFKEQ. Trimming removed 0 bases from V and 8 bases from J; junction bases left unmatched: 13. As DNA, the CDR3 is TGTGCCAGCAGCCAAGAAGCTGGGGGACTAGCGGGGCCGGGGGATGAGCAGTTCTTC. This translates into CASSQEAGGLAGPGDEQFF.

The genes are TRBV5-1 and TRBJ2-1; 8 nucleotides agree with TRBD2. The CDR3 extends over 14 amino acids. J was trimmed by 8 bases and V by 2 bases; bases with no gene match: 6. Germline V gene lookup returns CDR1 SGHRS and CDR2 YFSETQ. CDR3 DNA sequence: TGCGCCAGCAGCTTCGAGACTAGCGACGATGAGCAGTTCTTC. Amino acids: CASSFETSDDEQFF. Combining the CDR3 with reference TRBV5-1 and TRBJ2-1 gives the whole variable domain KAGVTQTPRYLIKTRGQQVTLSCSPISGHRSVSWYQQTPGQGLQFLFEYFSETQRNKGNFPGRFSGRQFSNSRSEMNVSTLELGDSALYLCASSFETSDDEQFFGPGTRLTVL.

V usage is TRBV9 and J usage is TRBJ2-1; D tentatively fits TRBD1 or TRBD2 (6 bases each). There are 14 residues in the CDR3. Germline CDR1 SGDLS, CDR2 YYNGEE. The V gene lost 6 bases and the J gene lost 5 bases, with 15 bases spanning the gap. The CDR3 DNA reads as TGTGCCAGCACCACATCGGGGGCTAACAATGAGCAGTTCTTC. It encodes CASTTSGANNEQFF.

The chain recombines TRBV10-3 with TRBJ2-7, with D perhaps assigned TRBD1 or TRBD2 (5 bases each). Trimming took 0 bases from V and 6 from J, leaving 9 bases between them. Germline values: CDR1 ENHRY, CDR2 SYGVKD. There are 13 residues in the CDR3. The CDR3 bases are TGTGCCATCAGTGAGTCGTGGGGGATCGAGCAGTACTTC. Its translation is CAISESWGIEQYF.

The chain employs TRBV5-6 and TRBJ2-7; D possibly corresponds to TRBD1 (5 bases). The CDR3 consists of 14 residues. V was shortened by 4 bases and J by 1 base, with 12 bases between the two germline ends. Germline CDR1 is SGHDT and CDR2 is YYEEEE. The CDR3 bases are TGTGCCAGCAGCCGATACGACAGTTCCTACGAGCAGTACTTC. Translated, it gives CASSRYDSSYEQYF.

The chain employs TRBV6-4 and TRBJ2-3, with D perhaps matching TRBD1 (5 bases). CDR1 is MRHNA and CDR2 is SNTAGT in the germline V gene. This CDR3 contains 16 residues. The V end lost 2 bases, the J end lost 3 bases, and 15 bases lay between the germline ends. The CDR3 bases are TGTGCCAGCAGTGACATCCAAGGGGCGCCGACAGATACGCAGTATTTT. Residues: CASSDIQGAPTDTQYF.

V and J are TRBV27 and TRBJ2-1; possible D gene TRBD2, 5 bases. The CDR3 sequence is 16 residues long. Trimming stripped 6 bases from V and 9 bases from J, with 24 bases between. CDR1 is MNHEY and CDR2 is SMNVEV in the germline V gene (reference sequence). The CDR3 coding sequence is TGTGCCAGCAGAGTCGGCCCTATAAGTAAACGGGGTGAGCAGTTCTTC. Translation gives CASRVGPISKRGEQFF.

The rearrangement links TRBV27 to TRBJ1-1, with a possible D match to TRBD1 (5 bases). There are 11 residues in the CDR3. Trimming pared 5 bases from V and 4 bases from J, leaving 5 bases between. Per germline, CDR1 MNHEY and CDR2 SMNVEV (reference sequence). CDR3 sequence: CASSQGTEAFF. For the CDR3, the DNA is TGTGCCAGCAGTCAGGGCACTGAAGCTTTCTTT.

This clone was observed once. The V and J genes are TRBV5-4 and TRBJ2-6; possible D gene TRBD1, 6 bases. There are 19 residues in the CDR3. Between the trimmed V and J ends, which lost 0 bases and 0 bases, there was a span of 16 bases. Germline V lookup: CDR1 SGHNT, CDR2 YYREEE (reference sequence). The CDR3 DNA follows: TGTGCCAGCAGCTTGGCCCTGTGGGGGCTGAACTCTGGGGCCAACGTCCTGACTTTC. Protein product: CASSLALWGLNSGANVLTF.

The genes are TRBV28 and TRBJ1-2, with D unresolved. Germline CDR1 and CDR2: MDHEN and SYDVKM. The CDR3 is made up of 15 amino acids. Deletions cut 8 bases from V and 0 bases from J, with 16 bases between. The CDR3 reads CASSRDMKANYGYTF. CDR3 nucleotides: TGTGCCAGCTCTCGGGATATGAAAGCTAACTATGGCTACACCTTC.